These T cell receptor beta chains were read from a single sample in a study of patients and donors after allogeneic stem cell transplantation. TCRdb reanalysed the RT-PCR reads using MiXCR and keeps one entry per CDR3 protein. The sample yields some 960,000 distinct CDR3 sequences, 15% to 20% seen once. The source material was blood, either unsorted or a sorted T cell fraction (not recorded which). The receptors originated from a human donor who was either an allogeneic HSCT recipient or a stem cell or donor lymphocyte infusion donor (not recorded which). It is not recorded whose cells these are; they may come from a transplant donor. Each CDR3 is given with its conserved first and last residue. D genes are given only for firm matches. Part of the rows lack a size; the others show once, few, many or a class for expanded clones.

D: .
J: TRBJ2-3
V: TRBV7-2
size: few
length: 14
CDR3: CASSLKRGRDTQYF
DNA: TGTGCCAGCAGCTTAAAACGGGGAAGAGATACGCAGTATTTT

D: .
J: TRBJ1-2
V: TRBV7-9
size: few
length: 16
CDR3: CASSVTGPQGDYGYTF
DNA: TGTGCCAGCAGCGTGACCGGACCCCAGGGAGACTATGGCTACACCTTC

D: .
J: TRBJ1-1
V: TRBV20-1
size: many
length: 14
CDR3: CSALPQGMGTEAFF
DNA: TGCAGTGCCCTCCCCCAGGGGATGGGGACTGAAGCTTTCTTT

D: TRBD2
J: TRBJ2-1
V: TRBV24-1
size: .
length: 16
CDR3: CATSDPGLADYNEQFF
DNA: TGTGCCACCAGTGACCCCGGACTAGCGGACTACAATGAGCAGTTCTTC

D: .
J: TRBJ2-2
V: TRBV10-3
size: few
length: 15
CDR3: CAISSGTANTGELFF
DNA: TGTGCCATCAGCTCCGGGACTGCGAACACCGGGGAGCTGTTTTTT

D: .
J: TRBJ2-2
V: TRBV6-5
size: few
length: 15
CDR3: CASSYVAGGIGELFF
DNA: TGTGCCAGCAGTTACGTTGCGGGCGGGATCGGGGAGCTGTTTTTT

D: TRBD2
J: TRBJ2-3
V: TRBV12-3/TRBV12-4
size: .
length: 14
CDR3: CASSFLAGADTQYF
DNA: TGTGCCAGCAGTTTTCTCGCGGGGGCAGATACGCAGTATTTT

D: .
J: TRBJ2-7
V: TRBV7-9
size: .
length: 15
CDR3: CASSAFIGILRVQYF
DNA: TGTGCCAGCAGCGCATTCATCGGGATACTACGGGTGCAGTACTTC

D: .
J: TRBJ2-1
V: TRBV10-3
size: few
length: 13
CDR3: CAISVAGSGEQFF
DNA: TGTGCCATCAGTGTGGCGGGATCAGGTGAGCAGTTCTTC

D: TRBD2
J: TRBJ2-1
V: TRBV20-1
size: .
length: 16
CDR3: CSAHPQLAGGLNEQFF
DNA: TGCAGTGCTCATCCCCAATTAGCGGGAGGGCTCAATGAGCAGTTCTTC

D: TRBD1
J: TRBJ1-1
V: TRBV20-1
size: few
length: 13
CDR3: CSAFQGGNTEAFF
DNA: TGCAGTGCTTTCCAGGGGGGGAACACTGAAGCTTTCTTT